The present T cell receptor (beta chain) was sequenced within a study of OX40 agonist ivuxolimab in advanced cancers. Overall study findings and caveats: At doses 0.1 to 3.0 mg/kg, CD4+ and CD8+ clones expanded. Among expanded peripheral T cells, antigen specificity went undetermined. Partial responders treated at 0.1-3.0 mg/kg exhibited clonal expansion among the lowest measured.

Sequenced by immunoSEQ multiplex PCR; TCRdb stores in-frame clones only, minus some. The table records 60,000 to 90,000 clones, roughly 84% of them present only once. Per germline, CDR1 LGHNA and CDR2 YSLEER. The V end was cut by 1 base, the J end by 4 bases, with 8 bases between. The length of the CDR3 is 14 residues. Note on this clone: The target antigen is unknown.

The chain carries TRBV4-3 and TRBJ1-3, with D possibly matching TRBD1 (5 bases). The sequence derives from an adult with an advanced solid tumor such as melanoma, head and neck, liver or kidney cancer. The sample in question was CD4+ or CD8+ T cells sorted from blood, obtained in a trial of the OX40 agonist ivuxolimab. CDR3 in amino acids: CASSQGGVGNTIYF. The CDR3 region has the DNA TGCGCCAGCAGCCAAGGAGGGGTCGGAAACACCATATATTTT.